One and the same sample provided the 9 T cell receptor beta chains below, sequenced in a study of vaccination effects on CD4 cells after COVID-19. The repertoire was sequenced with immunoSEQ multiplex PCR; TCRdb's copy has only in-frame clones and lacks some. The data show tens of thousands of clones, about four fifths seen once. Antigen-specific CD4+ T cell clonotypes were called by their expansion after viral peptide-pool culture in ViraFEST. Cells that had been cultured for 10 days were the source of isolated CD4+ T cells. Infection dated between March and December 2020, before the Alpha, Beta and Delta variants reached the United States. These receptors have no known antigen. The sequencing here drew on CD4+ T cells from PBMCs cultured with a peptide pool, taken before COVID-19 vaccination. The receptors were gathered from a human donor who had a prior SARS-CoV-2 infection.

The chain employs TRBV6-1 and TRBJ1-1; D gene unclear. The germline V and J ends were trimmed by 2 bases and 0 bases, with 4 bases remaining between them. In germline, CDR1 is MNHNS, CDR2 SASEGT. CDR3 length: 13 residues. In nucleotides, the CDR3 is TGTGCCAGCAGTGAATCCGTGAACACTGAAGCTTTCTTT. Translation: CASSESVNTEAFF.

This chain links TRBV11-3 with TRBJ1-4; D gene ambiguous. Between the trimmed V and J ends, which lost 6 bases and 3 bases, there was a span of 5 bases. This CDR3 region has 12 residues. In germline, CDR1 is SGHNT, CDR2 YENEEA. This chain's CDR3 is CASSNSNEKLFF. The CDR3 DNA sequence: TGTGCCAGCAGTAATTCTAATGAAAAACTGTTTTTT.

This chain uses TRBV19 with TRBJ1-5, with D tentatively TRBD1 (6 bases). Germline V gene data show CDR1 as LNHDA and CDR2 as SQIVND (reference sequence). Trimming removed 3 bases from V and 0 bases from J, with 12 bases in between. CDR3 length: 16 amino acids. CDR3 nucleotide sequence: TGTGCCAGTAGTATTGTTCAGGGGCATAGCAATCAGCCCCAGCATTTT. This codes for CASSIVQGHSNQPQHF.

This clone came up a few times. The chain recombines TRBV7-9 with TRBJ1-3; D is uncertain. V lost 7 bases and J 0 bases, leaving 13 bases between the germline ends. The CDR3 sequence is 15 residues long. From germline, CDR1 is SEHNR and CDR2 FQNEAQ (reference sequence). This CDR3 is CASTIGRNSGNTIYF. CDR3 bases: TGTGCCAGCACCATAGGGAGGAACTCTGGAAACACCATATATTTT.

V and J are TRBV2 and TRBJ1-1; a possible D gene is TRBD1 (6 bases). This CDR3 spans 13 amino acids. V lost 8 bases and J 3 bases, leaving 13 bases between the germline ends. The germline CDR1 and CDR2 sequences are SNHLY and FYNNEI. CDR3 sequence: CASEGQPDTEAFF. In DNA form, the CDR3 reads TGTGCCAGCGAAGGACAGCCCGACACTGAAGCTTTCTTT.

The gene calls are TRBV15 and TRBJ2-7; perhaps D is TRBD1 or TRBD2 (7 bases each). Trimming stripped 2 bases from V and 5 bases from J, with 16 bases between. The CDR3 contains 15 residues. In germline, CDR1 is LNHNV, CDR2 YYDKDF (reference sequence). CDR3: CATSRFGEGANEQYF. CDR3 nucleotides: TGTGCCACCAGCAGATTTGGGGAGGGGGCGAACGAGCAGTACTTC.

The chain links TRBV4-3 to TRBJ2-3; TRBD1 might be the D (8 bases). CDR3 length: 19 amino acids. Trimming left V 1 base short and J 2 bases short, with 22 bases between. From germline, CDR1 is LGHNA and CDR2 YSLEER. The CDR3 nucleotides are TGCGCCAGCAGCCAAGCAGGGGGCGTAGGGCTAGCGGTCACAGATACGCAGTATTTT. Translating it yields CASSQAGGVGLAVTDTQYF.

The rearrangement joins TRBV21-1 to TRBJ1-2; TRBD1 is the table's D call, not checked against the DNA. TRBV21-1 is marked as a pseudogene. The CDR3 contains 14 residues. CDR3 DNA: TGTGCCAGCAGCGCGGAAGGGGGCTCCTATGGCTACACCTTC. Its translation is CASSAEGGSYGYTF.

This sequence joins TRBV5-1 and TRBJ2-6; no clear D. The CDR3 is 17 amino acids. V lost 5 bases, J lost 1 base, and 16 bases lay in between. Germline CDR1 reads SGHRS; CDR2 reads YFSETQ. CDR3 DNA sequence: TGCGCCAGCAGTTGGTTTTGGGCAGCATCTGGGGCCAACGTCCTGACTTTC. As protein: CASSWFWAASGANVLTF.